This T cell receptor beta chain originates from a study of CD8 T cells in ankylosing spondylitis. The CDR3 has 16 amino acids. Trimming removed 3 bases from V and 0 bases from J, with 14 bases in between. From germline, CDR1 is SGDLS and CDR2 YYNGEE. One entry per CDR3 protein results from TCRdb running MiXCR on the 5' RACE reads. The sample lists 100,000 to 150,000 distinct CDR3 sequences, 6.5% to 9% seen once, with 12% in the top ten. There are many counts of this clonotype. The chain has TRBV9 and TRBJ2-3, with D unresolved. The sequenced sample was blood, either unsorted or a sorted T cell fraction (not recorded which). The sequence came from a male donor with ankylosing spondylitis or in good health (not recorded which). CDR3: CASSAGPPSSTDTQYF. CDR3 DNA: TGTGCCAGCAGCGCCGGGCCGCCTTCTAGCACAGATACGCAGTATTTT.